The present entry profiles one T cell receptor (beta chain) with its context. Its antigen is still unknown. The isolated RNA, all of it, was reverse transcribed, so expressed TCRB transcripts were what got sequenced. Sequenced by immunoSEQ multiplex PCR; TCRdb stores in-frame clones only, minus some. The sample has under 200,000 clones, approximately 8.1% seen once. The data derive from a study of beta chain features in type 1 diabetes. Study-level points and caveats: At VDJ recombination sites, type 1 diabetes patients had fewer insertions and more deleted nucleotides. People with Type 1 diabetes carried modestly yet significantly shorter TCRB CDR3s in all four CD4+ subsets.

The CDR3 extends over 14 amino acids. Germline lookup yields CDR1 SGHVS and CDR2 FQNEAQ. Trimming took 4 bases from V and 0 from J, leaving 9 bases between them. The sequence derives from a young man in good health. The specimen was central memory CD4+ T cells from blood. This chain links TRBV7-8 with TRBJ1-1; a possible D gene is TRBD1 (6 bases). CDR3 sequence (DNA): TGTGCCAGCAGCTCGGACAGAATGAACACTGAAGCTTTCTTT. This encodes CASSSDRMNTEAFF.